This T cell receptor (beta chain) was sequenced during a study of response to subunit inactivated influenza vaccine. Study-wide findings and caveats: The authors put forward the suggestion that each seasonal influenza vaccination may bring in only a limited number of new T cells.

MiXCR was run by TCRdb on the RT-PCR reads, yielding one entry per CDR3 protein. Of fewer than 600,000 distinct CDR3 sequences detected, 6.5% to 8% appear once; the ten largest clones hold about an eighth. In the case of this clonotype: What it binds is unknown.

Germline V gene sequence: CDR1 MNHEY, CDR2 SVGEGT. This CDR3 has 12 amino acids. Trimming stripped 5 bases from V and 2 bases from J, with 7 bases between. This TCR came from a man aged 50-75 years who received an inactivated influenza vaccine. The sample was PBMCs from blood, taken 23 months after vaccination. The gene calls are TRBV6-2 or TRBV6-3 and TRBJ2-7; unclear D gene. The CDR3, as DNA: TGTGCCAGCAGTGACCGCCCCTACGAGCAGTACTTC. Translating it yields CASSDRPYEQYF.